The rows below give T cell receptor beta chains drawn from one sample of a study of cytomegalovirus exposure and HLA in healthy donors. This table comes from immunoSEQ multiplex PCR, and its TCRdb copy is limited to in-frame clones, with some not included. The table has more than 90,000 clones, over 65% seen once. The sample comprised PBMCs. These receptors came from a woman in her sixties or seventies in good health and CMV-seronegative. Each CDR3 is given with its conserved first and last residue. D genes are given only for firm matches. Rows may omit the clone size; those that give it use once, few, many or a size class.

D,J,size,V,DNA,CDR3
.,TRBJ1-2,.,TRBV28,TGTGCCAGCAGTTTACAAGGCTGGGCAAGCTATGGCTACACCTTC,CASSLQGWASYGYTF
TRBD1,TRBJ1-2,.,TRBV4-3,TGCGCCAGCAGCCAAGATGCCAGGGGGGCCATCTATGGCTACACCTTC,CASSQDARGAIYGYTF
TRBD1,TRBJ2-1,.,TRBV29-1,TGCAGCGCTGAGGGGACAGCTCAGGGTCCCTACAATGAGCAGTTCTTC,CSAEGTAQGPYNEQFF
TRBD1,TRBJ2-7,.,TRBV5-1,TGCGCCAGCAGCACGGGGACAGTTCTCTACGAGCAGTACTTC,CASSTGTVLYEQYF
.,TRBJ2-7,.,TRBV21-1,TGTGCCAGCAGCAACGGTCACCTTCCTAAATACGAGCAGTACTTC,CASSNGHLPKYEQYF
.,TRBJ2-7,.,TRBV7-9,TGTGCCAGCAGCCCAAGGGGGCGGGGCCGCTACGAGCAGTACTTC,CASSPRGRGRYEQYF
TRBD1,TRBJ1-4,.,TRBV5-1,TGCGCCAGCAGCCGGGACAGGGCGATAGCAACTAATGAAAAACTGTTTTTT,CASSRDRAIATNEKLFF
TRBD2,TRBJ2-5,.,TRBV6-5,TGTGCCAGCAGTGTGGGACTAGCGGGGGAGACCCAGTACTTC,CASSVGLAGETQYF
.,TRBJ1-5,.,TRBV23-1,TGCGCCAGCAGTCAATATTGTTCGGCCCAGCATTTT,CASSQYCSAQHF
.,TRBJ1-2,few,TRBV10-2,TGCGCCAGCAACAGTTCGGAATATGGCTACACCTTC,CASNSSEYGYTF
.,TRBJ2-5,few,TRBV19,TGTGCCAGTAGTGGGACCGGCCCGGGGGCCCAGTACTTC,CASSGTGPGAQYF
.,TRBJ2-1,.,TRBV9,TGTGCCAGCACCCACACTAGCTCAAGCTCCTACAATGAGCAGTTCTTC,CASTHTSSSSYNEQFF
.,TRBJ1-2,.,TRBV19,TGTGCCAGTATGCAGGGTGGCTATGGCTACACCTTC,CASMQGGYGYTF
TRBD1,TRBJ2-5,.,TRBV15,TGTGCCACCAGCAGCTCCGGGACAGGGGAGGCCCAGTACTTC,CATSSSGTGEAQYF
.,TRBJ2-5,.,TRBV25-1,TGTGCCAGCAGAGATCGCAGGGGAAAAGAGACCCAGTACTTC,CASRDRRGKETQYF
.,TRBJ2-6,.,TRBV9,TGTGCCAGCAGCGTCAGGGTGGCTGGGGCCAACGTCCTGACTTTC,CASSVRVAGANVLTF
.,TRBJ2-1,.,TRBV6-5,TGTGCCAGCCAGGAAGGGGGCTACAATGAGCAGTTCTTC,CASQEGGYNEQFF
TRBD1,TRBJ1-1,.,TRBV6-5,TGTGCCAGCAGGCAACAGGGGCCAGCTGAAGCTTTCTTT,CASRQQGPAEAFF
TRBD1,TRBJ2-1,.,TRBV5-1,TGCGCCAGCAGCTTGGTATTTGGGACAGACCAGGGGAGTTATCGATTGTTCTTC,CASSLVFGTDQGSYRLFF
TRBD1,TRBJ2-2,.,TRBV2,TGTGCCAGCAGTGCCGACAGGGCGAACACCGGGGAGCTGTTTTTT,CASSADRANTGELFF
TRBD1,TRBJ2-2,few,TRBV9,TGTGCCAGCAGCGCGGCCGGGACAGCCACCGGGGAGCTGTTTTTT,CASSAAGTATGELFF
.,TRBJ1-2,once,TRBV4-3,TGCGCCAGCAGCCAAGATCTCGCGTACGGCTACACCTTC,CASSQDLAYGYTF
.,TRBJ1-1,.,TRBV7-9,TGTGCCAGCAGCCAGACAGTGAACACTGAAGCTTTCTTT,CASSQTVNTEAFF
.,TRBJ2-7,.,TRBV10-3,TGTGCCATCAGTGAGTCTTCCGTCAGGGCCTCGAGTATGTACTTC,CAISESSVRASSMYF
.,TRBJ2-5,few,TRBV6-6,TGTGCCAGCAGTTACACGGGGGGCTTATACGAGACCCAGTACTTC,CASSYTGGLYETQYF
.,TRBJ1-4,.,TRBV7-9,TGTGCCAGCAGCTTCGGCCTGAGGTCGACTAATGAAAAACTGTTTTTT,CASSFGLRSTNEKLFF
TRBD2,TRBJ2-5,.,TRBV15,TGTGCCACCAGCAGCCCTGTGGGGGGGGGAGAGACCCAGTACTTC,CATSSPVGGGETQYF
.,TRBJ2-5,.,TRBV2,TGTGCCAGCAGTAGCCAGCCGACAGGAGAGACCCAGTACTTC,CASSSQPTGETQYF
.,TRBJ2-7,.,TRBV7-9,TGTGCCAGCAGCTCCGGGTCCTCCTACGAGCAGTACTTC,CASSSGSSYEQYF
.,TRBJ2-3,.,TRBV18,TGTGCCAGCTCACCATCTCAGTCCCCCCCAGATACGCAGTATTTT,CASSPSQSPPDTQYF
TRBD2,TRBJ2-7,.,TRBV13,TGTGCCAGCAGCCCGGGACTAGCTTCAAACTACGAGCAGTACTTC,CASSPGLASNYEQYF
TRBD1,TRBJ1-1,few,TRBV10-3,TGTGCCATCAAAGGGACAGCGACTGAAGCTTTCTTT,CAIKGTATEAFF
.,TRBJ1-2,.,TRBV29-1,TGCAGCGGCACCCTGGGACACCGTAAGGGCTACACCTTC,CSGTLGHRKGYTF
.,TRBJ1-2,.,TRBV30,TGTGCCTGGGGACAGACCGCTTATGGCTACGCCTTC,CAWGQTAYGYAF
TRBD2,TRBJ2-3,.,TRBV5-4,TGTGCCAGCGCATCTAGACTAGCGGCAGATACGCAGTATTTT,CASASRLAADTQYF
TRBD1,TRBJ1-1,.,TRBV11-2,TGTGCCAGCAGCATTCGACAGGGTGACTTGAACACTGAAGCTTTCTTT,CASSIRQGDLNTEAFF
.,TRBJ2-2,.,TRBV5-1,TGCGCCAGCAGCCCGAACTCCGCGAACACCGGGGAGCTGTTTTTT,CASSPNSANTGELFF
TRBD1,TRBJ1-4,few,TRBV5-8,TGTGCCAGCAGCTCCGACAGGGTTGAAAAACTGTTTTTT,CASSSDRVEKLFF
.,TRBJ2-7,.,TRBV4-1,TGCGCCAGCAGCCAAGAGAGAGACTACGAGCAGTACTTC,CASSQERDYEQYF
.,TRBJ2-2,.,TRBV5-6,TGTGCCAGCAGTTCGCAGGGTGTTTACGGGGAGCTGTTTTTT,CASSSQGVYGELFF
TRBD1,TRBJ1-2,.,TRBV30,TGTGCCTCTGGACAGGCTAACTATGGCTACACCTTC,CASGQANYGYTF
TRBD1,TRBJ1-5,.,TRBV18,TGTGCCAGCTCTCCCGACAGGGCGGGTCAGCCCCAGCATTTT,CASSPDRAGQPQHF
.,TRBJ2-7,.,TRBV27,TGTGCCAGCAGTTTACCTTTAGCGGTATACGAGCAGTACTTC,CASSLPLAVYEQYF
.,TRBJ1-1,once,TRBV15,TGTGCCACCAGCAGAGTTTTGGGGGGCACTGAAGCTTTCTTT,CATSRVLGGTEAFF
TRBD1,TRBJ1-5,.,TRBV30,TGTGCCTGGGGACAGGGGATCTACCAGCCCCAGCATTTT,CAWGQGIYQPQHF
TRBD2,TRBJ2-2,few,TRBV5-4,TGTGCCAGCAGCCTAAGGACTAGCGCGGGCGGGGAGCTGTTTTTT,CASSLRTSAGGELFF
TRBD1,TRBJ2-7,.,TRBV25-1,TGTGCCAGCAGTGGGGACAGATACGAGCAGTACTTC,CASSGDRYEQYF
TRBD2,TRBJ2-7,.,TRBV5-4,TGTGCCAGCAGCCCGCGGAGCGGGGACTCCTACGAGCAGTACTTC,CASSPRSGDSYEQYF
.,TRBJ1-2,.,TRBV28,TGTGCCAGCAGATGGACAGAAGCTTCTAATGTTAACTATGGCTACACCTTC,CASRWTEASNVNYGYTF
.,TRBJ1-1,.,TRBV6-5,TGTGCCAGCGGGGCAGGGGTGAACACTGAAGCTTTCTTT,CASGAGVNTEAFF
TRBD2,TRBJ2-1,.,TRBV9,TGTGCCAGCAGCGTCTGGACTAGCGGGAGCTACAATGAGCAGTTCTTC,CASSVWTSGSYNEQFF
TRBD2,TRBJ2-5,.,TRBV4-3,TGCGCCAGCAGCCGCCGAGCGGGAGCCCAAGAGACCCAGTACTTC,CASSRRAGAQETQYF
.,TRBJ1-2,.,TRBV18,TGTGCCAGCTCACTCGGAAGTCCTCCCTCTAGGGGCTACACCTTC,CASSLGSPPSRGYTF
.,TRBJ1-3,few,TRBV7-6,TGTGCCAGCATGGGCGAACTTGGAAACACCATATATTTT,CASMGELGNTIYF
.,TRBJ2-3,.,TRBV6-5,TGTGCCAGCAGGTCGGGGAGAGGAGATACGCAGTATTTT,CASRSGRGDTQYF